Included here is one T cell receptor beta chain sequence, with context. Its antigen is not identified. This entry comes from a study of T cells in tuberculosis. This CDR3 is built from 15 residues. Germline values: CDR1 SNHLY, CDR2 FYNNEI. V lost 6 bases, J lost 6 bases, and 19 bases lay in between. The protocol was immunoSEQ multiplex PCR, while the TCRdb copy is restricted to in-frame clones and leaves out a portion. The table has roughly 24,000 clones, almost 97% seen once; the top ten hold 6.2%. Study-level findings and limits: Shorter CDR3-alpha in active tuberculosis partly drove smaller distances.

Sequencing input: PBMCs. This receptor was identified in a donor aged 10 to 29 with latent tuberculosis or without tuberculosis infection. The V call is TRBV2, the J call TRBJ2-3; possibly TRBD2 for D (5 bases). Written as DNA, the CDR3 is TGTGCCAGCAGCCTCACGGGCGGGTGGAGGGATACGCAGTATTTT. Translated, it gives CASSLTGGWRDTQYF.